The 32 T cell receptor beta chains below come from one sample, sequenced in a study of response to subunit inactivated influenza vaccine (dated by TCRdb to 2016 to 2019). The library was prepared using RT-PCR. Sequencer: Illumina HiSeq 2500. The public reads were quality trimmed at Q25 with fastp and then assembled into clones with MiXCR by TCRdb, keeping productive beta chains. Rows are combined by CDR3 protein, so each entry shows the most common genes and DNA. This sample is represented by roughly 500,000 distinct CDR3 sequences; 15% to 20% of them were singletons. The ten biggest clones cover less than 4% of the sample. The input for sequencing was CD4+ T cells sorted from PBMCs, taken less than 30 months after vaccination. The receptors stem from a man aged 45-69 years who received an inactivated influenza vaccine. Donor details come from another sample of the same person, matched by shared clones.

This clonotype was recorded a few times. This sequence joins TRBV12-3 or TRBV12-4 and TRBJ2-3; 13 nucleotides align to TRBD2. The CDR3 runs to 15 residues. The ends lost 7 bases at V and 4 bases at J; junction bases unmatched: 5. The CDR3 protein is CASTPGLAGADTQYF. In DNA form, the CDR3 reads TGTGCCAGCACCCCCGGACTAGCGGGAGCAGATACGCAGTATTTT.

This clonotype was counted between two and nine times. This rearrangement joins TRBV7-2 to TRBJ2-5; 8 bases map to TRBD2. CDR1 and CDR2 from the germline V gene are SGHTA and FQGNSA. This CDR3 comprises 15 residues. V was pared by 4 bases and J by 2 bases, with 6 bases of the junction left unmatched. The CDR3 region has the DNA TGTGCCAGCAGCTCCATACTAGCGGAGCAAGAGACCCAGTACTTC. This gives the protein CASSSILAEQETQYF.

The chain recombines TRBV20-1 with TRBJ2-1; the match to TRBD2 covers 11 bases. Germline lookup yields CDR1 DFQATT and CDR2 SNEGSKA (reference sequence). V trimming: 5 bases; J trimming: 9 bases; junction bases outside the gene matches: 3. The CDR3 length is 12 residues. The CDR3 spells CSAELAGGEQFF. For the CDR3, the DNA is TGCAGTGCTGAGCTAGCGGGAGGTGAGCAGTTCTTC.

Only a few counts were recorded for this clonotype. The chain has TRBV20-1 and TRBJ2-7; D might be TRBD2 (6 bases). V shed 4 bases and J shed 2 bases, with 21 bases lying between them. The CDR3 covers 16 residues. The germline V gene encodes CDR1 DFQATT and CDR2 SNEGSKA (reference sequence). CDR3: CSANRPQAGMTYEQYF. The DNA for the CDR3 is TGCAGTGCTAACCGCCCCCAGGCGGGAATGACCTACGAGCAGTACTTC.

The chain uses TRBV5-1 and TRBJ2-1; D ambiguous. CDR3 length: 16 amino acids. Germline V gives CDR1 SGHRS, CDR2 YFSETQ. V was clipped by 1 base and J by 5 bases, with 16 bases between them. The CDR3 region has the DNA TGCGCCAGCAGCTTGAGGGCCCGATCGAATAACAATGAGCAGTTCTTC. It is translated as CASSLRARSNNNEQFF.

This clonotype was observed a handful of times. The rearrangement links TRBV3-1 to TRBJ1-1; 7 nucleotides match TRBD1. The germline gives CDR1 LGHDT, CDR2 YNNKEL (reference sequence). The CDR3 spans 13 residues. The V and J ends lost 5 bases and 3 bases, in that order; junction bases with no gene match: 3. CDR3 sequence: CASSIGTDTEAFF. The CDR3 coding sequence is TGTGCCAGCAGCATTGGGACAGACACTGAAGCTTTCTTT.

V is TRBV6-1 and J is TRBJ2-7; 9 bases fit TRBD2. J lost 0 bases, V lost 8 bases, and 11 bases had no gene match. Germline V gene sequence: CDR1 MNHNS, CDR2 SASEGT. There are 16 residues in the CDR3. The CDR3 loop reads CASSRGASGVSYEQYF. In nucleotides, the CDR3 is TGTGCCAGCTCAAGGGGTGCTAGCGGGGTCTCCTACGAGCAGTACTTC.

In this sample, this clonotype turned up a few times. This chain uses TRBV6-1 with TRBJ2-3; 8 bases agree with TRBD2. Germline-derived CDR1 and CDR2 are MNHNS and SASEGT. The CDR3 contains 16 residues. V dropped 4 bases and J dropped 0; count of bases not matched to a gene: 6. The CDR3 nucleotides read TGTGCCAGCAGTGGGTTTATAGCGGGAAGCACAGATACGCAGTATTTT. Its translation is CASSGFIAGSTDTQYF.

This clonotype showed up just a few times. The chain joins TRBV12-3 or TRBV12-4 to TRBJ2-7, with 8 positions matching TRBD2. The V segment lost 6 bases and the J segment 2 bases; nucleotides outside the gene matches: 15. The CDR3 length is 17 residues. CDR3 region: CASRPRGIGGLAYEQYF. Written as DNA, the CDR3 is TGTGCCAGCAGGCCTCGAGGGATAGGGGGACTAGCCTACGAGCAGTACTTC.

This clonotype was detected only a few times. The V call is TRBV27, the J call TRBJ1-4; 9 bases align to TRBD1. This CDR3 has 15 residues. The ends lost 5 bases at V and 6 bases at J; junction bases unmatched: 7. Germline V CDR1 and CDR2: MNHEY, SMNVEV (reference sequence). The CDR3 coding sequence is TGTGCCAGCAGTGAACGACAGGGGGGCTATGAAAAACTGTTTTTT. The encoded protein is CASSERQGGYEKLFF.

This clonotype was seen more than once but under ten times. The gene calls are TRBV14 and TRBJ2-7, with D maybe TRBD1 (5 bases). From germline, CDR1 is SGHDN and CDR2 FVKESK. The CDR3 has 13 amino acids. Trimming shortened V by 1 base and J by 2 bases, and 6 bases separated the two germline ends. The CDR3 nucleotides read TGTGCCAGCAGCCAAGTACAGGCCTACGAGCAGTACTTC. It specifies CASSQVQAYEQYF.

This clonotype turned up a few times. The V gene is TRBV6-1, the J gene TRBJ2-1; maybe TRBD1 (5 bases). Trimming removed 6 bases from V and 7 bases from J, with 16 bases in between. In germline, CDR1 is MNHNS, CDR2 SASEGT. There are 14 residues in the CDR3. CDR3 in amino acids: CASRRTSTENEQFF. CDR3 nucleotides: TGTGCCAGCAGACGGACAAGCACGGAAAATGAGCAGTTCTTC.

Many counts were recorded for this clonotype. The chain combines TRBV5-1 with TRBJ2-2, with 10 bases lining up with TRBD2. The germline CDR1 and CDR2 sequences are SGHRS and YFSETQ. The CDR3 sequence is 16 residues long. J was trimmed by 3 bases and V by 0 bases; bases with no gene match: 2. The CDR3 loop is CASSLASGGDTGELFF. The DNA for the CDR3 is TGCGCCAGCAGCTTGGCAAGCGGGGGGGACACCGGGGAGCTGTTTTTT. The full variable domain, with the rest looked up from reference TRBV5-1 and TRBJ2-2, is KAGVTQTPRYLIKTRGQQVTLSCSPISGHRSVSWYQQTPGQGLQFLFEYFSETQRNKGNFPGRFSGRQFSNSRSEMNVSTLELGDSALYLCASSLASGGDTGELFFGEGSRLTVL.

This chain uses TRBV20-1 with TRBJ1-5; no reliable D call. Trimming stripped 2 bases from V and 1 base from J, with 6 bases between. The germline V gene has CDR1 DFQATT and CDR2 SNEGSKA (reference sequence). The CDR3 contains 13 residues. The CDR3 spells CSARYHSNQPQHF. Written as DNA, the CDR3 is TGCAGTGCTAGATACCACAGCAATCAGCCCCAGCATTTT.

This clonotype was recorded at least ten times. The CDR3 protein is CASSLRAGTRDTQYF. CDR3 coding DNA: TGTGCCAGCAGCTTGAGAGCGGGGACACGAGATACGCAGTATTTT. The chain couples TRBV7-9 to TRBJ2-3; D may be TRBD2 (7 bases). Trimming shortened V by 3 bases and J by 5 bases, and 15 bases separated the two germline ends. The CDR3 length is 15 residues. Germline CDR1 SEHNR, CDR2 FQNEAQ (reference sequence).

The rearrangement uses TRBV5-5 and TRBJ2-2; no reliable D call. Trimming cost V 4 bases and J 8 bases, with 15 bases left between them. This CDR3 comprises 14 residues. Germline V gives CDR1 SGHKS, CDR2 YYEKEE (reference sequence). For the CDR3, the DNA is TGTGCCAGCAGCCCTAGGCGAGATTCGGGGGAGCTGTTTTTT. This gives the protein CASSPRRDSGELFF.

This clonotype was seen at least ten times. J is TRBJ2-3 and V is TRBV6-5; no firm D call. CDR3 length: 14 amino acids. Germline loops: CDR1 MNHEY, CDR2 SVGAGI. V dropped 2 bases and J dropped 2 bases, with 8 bases sitting between them. The CDR3 DNA sequence: TGTGCCAGCAGTTACGGGTTATACACAGATACGCAGTATTTT. Its protein is CASSYGLYTDTQYF.

This chain connects TRBV20-1 to TRBJ2-1; 13 bases are a match to TRBD2. This CDR3 region has 14 residues. V lost 6 bases to trimming and J lost 8 bases; unmatched junction nucleotides: 7. Germline values: CDR1 DFQATT, CDR2 SNEGSKA (reference sequence). The CDR3 sequence is CSAISGLAGDEQFF. The CDR3 DNA follows: TGCAGTGCCATATCAGGACTAGCGGGAGATGAGCAGTTCTTC.

The rearrangement joins TRBV5-1 to TRBJ2-1; 13 positions match TRBD2. Germline-derived CDR1 and CDR2 are SGHRS and YFSETQ. The CDR3 has 16 amino acids. After removal of 2 bases from V and 5 bases from J, the junction contained 4 bases not matched to a gene. CDR3 sequence reads: CASSLFGTSGNNEQFF. As DNA, the CDR3 is TGCGCCAGCAGCTTATTTGGGACTAGCGGGAACAATGAGCAGTTCTTC. The whole variable domain, filled in from reference TRBV5-1 and TRBJ2-1, reads KAGVTQTPRYLIKTRGQQVTLSCSPISGHRSVSWYQQTPGQGLQFLFEYFSETQRNKGNFPGRFSGRQFSNSRSEMNVSTLELGDSALYLCASSLFGTSGNNEQFFGPGTRLTVL.

The chain recombines TRBV28 with TRBJ2-4; tentative D call: TRBD1 (5 bases). This CDR3 has 14 amino acids. The V end was cut by 7 bases, the J end by 0 bases, with 10 bases between. The germline V gene encodes CDR1 MDHEN and CDR2 SYDVKM. Here the CDR3 reads CASNRRLAKNIQYF. In DNA, the CDR3 is TGTGCCAGCAACAGGAGACTAGCCAAAAACATTCAGTACTTC.

The rearrangement uses TRBV29-1 and TRBJ1-1, with a weak D call TRBD1 (5 bases). The V gene's germline CDR1 is SQVTM and CDR2 ANQGSEA. This CDR3 is 14 amino acids long. Trimming cost V 4 bases and J 4 bases, with 16 bases left between them. For the CDR3, the DNA is TGCAGCGTTGGTAAGATATCGGACATCACTGAAGCTTTCTTT. Protein product: CSVGKISDITEAFF.

This clonotype occurred a few times. This chain uses TRBV15 with TRBJ1-5; D unresolved. Germline-derived CDR1 and CDR2 are LNHNV and YYDKDF (reference sequence). The CDR3 contains 16 residues. V shed 3 bases and J shed 6 bases, with 18 bases lying between them. The CDR3 DNA reads TGTGCCACCAGCAGTCGGGCCACCGGGCTCGGTCAGCCCCAGCATTTT. Translation: CATSSRATGLGQPQHF.

V is TRBV7-2 and J is TRBJ2-6; TRBD1 matches 9 bases. This CDR3 has 16 residues. Unmatched junction bases numbered 10, after V lost 5 bases and J lost 8 bases. The germline gives CDR1 SGHTA, CDR2 FQGNSA. The CDR3 region has the DNA TGTGCCAGCAGCCCAGGGACAGGGATTCTCTCCAACGTCCTGACTTTC. It yields the protein CASSPGTGILSNVLTF. Using reference TRBV7-2 and TRBJ2-6 for the parts outside the CDR3, the full variable domain is GAGVSQSPSNKVTEKGKDVELRCDPISGHTALYWYRQSLGQGLEFLIYFQGNSAPDKSGLPSDRFSAERTGGSVSTLTIQRTQQEDSAVYLCASSPGTGILSNVLTFGAGSRLTVL.

The chain carries TRBV10-1 and TRBJ1-6; 9 bases agree with TRBD1. The CDR3 extends over 13 amino acids. V trimming: 7 bases; J trimming: 8 bases; junction bases outside the gene matches: 3. Germline CDR1 is WNHNN and CDR2 is SYGVQD (reference sequence). The DNA for the CDR3 is TGCGCCAGCAAAAGGGACAGGGATTCACCCCTCCACTTT. Residues: CASKRDRDSPLHF.

The chain couples TRBV7-9 to TRBJ2-1; 8 nucleotides line up with TRBD1. The CDR3 consists of 14 residues. Germline-derived CDR1 and CDR2 are SEHNR and FQNEAQ (reference sequence). Trimming at V came to 4 bases and at J to 8 bases, leaving 7 bases not matched to a gene. CDR3 region: CASSSPGQEHEQFF. In DNA form, the CDR3 reads TGTGCCAGCAGCTCGCCGGGACAGGAGCATGAGCAGTTCTTC.

V gene TRBV20-1 combines with J gene TRBJ2-7, with 9 bases that match TRBD2. V shed 1 base, J shed 3 bases, and the junction held 7 bases outside the gene matches. Germline V gene lookup returns CDR1 DFQATT and CDR2 SNEGSKA (reference sequence). The CDR3 length is 15 residues. CDR3 in DNA: TGCAGTGCTAGAGTATTTAGCGGGAGCCTCTACGAGCAGTACTTC. Translation: CSARVFSGSLYEQYF.

This clonotype has ten or more counts. V and J are TRBV7-9 and TRBJ2-1, with TRBD1 matching over 10 bases. CDR1 SEHNR and CDR2 FQNEAQ come from the germline V gene (reference sequence). The CDR3 consists of 14 residues. V lost 3 bases to trimming and J lost 7 bases; unmatched junction nucleotides: 3. The CDR3 here is CASSFGQGGNEQFF. CDR3 nucleotide sequence: TGTGCCAGCAGCTTCGGACAGGGGGGGAATGAGCAGTTCTTC.

This rearrangement joins TRBV4-2 to TRBJ2-7, with 9 nucleotides matching TRBD1. CDR1 LGHNA and CDR2 YNFKEQ come from the germline V gene. V shed 2 bases and J 3 bases; nucleotides not matched to a gene: 17. The CDR3 runs to 19 residues. The chain's CDR3 is CASSQTGTGKGAGHYEQYF. In DNA form, the CDR3 reads TGTGCCAGCAGCCAAACCGGGACAGGGAAAGGAGCGGGCCACTACGAGCAGTACTTC.

This clonotype was seen repeatedly, ten times or more. The chain is built from TRBV18 and TRBJ1-5; D unresolved. The CDR3 has 13 residues. The germline V and J ends were trimmed by 2 bases and 4 bases, with 6 bases remaining between them. Germline CDR1 KGHSH, CDR2 LQKENI. For the CDR3, the DNA is TGTGCCAGCTCACCAGACAATAATCAGCCCCAGCATTTT. Its translation is CASSPDNNQPQHF. Combining the CDR3 with reference TRBV18 and TRBJ1-5 gives the whole variable domain NAGVMQNPRHLVRRRGQEARLRCSPMKGHSHVYWYRQLPEEGLKFMVYLQKENIIDESGMPKERFSAEFPKEGPSILRIQQVVRGDSAAYFCASSPDNNQPQHFGDGTRLSIL.

The chain has TRBV19 and TRBJ2-1; D is perhaps TRBD1 (7 bases). This CDR3 contains 15 residues. The V and J ends lost 6 bases and 8 bases respectively, with 20 bases between them. The germline V gene has CDR1 LNHDA and CDR2 SQIVND (reference sequence). DNA of the CDR3: TGTGCCAGTAGACGGGGCCAGGGGGGCCAGGATGAGCAGTTCTTC. Its translation is CASRRGQGGQDEQFF. Full variable domain (outside the CDR3, taken from reference TRBV19 and TRBJ2-1): DGGITQSPKYLFRKEGQNVTLSCEQNLNHDAMYWYRQDPGQGLRLIYYSQIVNDFQKGDIAEGYSVSREKKESFPLTVTSAQKNPTAFYLCASRRGQGGQDEQFFGPGTRLTVL.

This clonotype showed up just a few times. This sequence joins TRBV28 and TRBJ2-5; possible D gene TRBD1, 6 bases. With 6 bases removed from V and 5 bases from J, the gap between germline ends came to 16 bases. Germline V lookup: CDR1 MDHEN, CDR2 SYDVKM. This CDR3 contains 14 residues. CDR3 in DNA: TGTGCCAGCAGAGGGCAGGGACACTCCGAGACCCAGTACTTC. Protein product: CASRGQGHSETQYF.

This chain links TRBV12-3 or TRBV12-4 with TRBJ1-1; unclear D gene. Between the trimmed V and J ends, which lost 3 bases and 5 bases, there was a span of 10 bases. The CDR3 loop spans 13 amino acids. DNA for the CDR3: TGTGCCAGCAGTTTTTTCATCCAAACTGAAGCTTTCTTT. It encodes CASSFFIQTEAFF.